The 25 T cell receptor beta chains presented below share a single source sample, sequenced in a study of response to subunit inactivated influenza vaccine. TCRdb called the RT-PCR reads again in MiXCR, with one record for every CDR3 protein. Of approximately 480,000 distinct CDR3 sequences listed, roughly 9.8% are singletons. The sequenced sample was PBMCs from blood, obtained roughly 6 weeks after vaccination. The receptors here all came from a man aged 45-65 years who received an inactivated influenza vaccine.

This clonotype has just a few counts. This chain joins TRBV9 and TRBJ1-6; D remains unclear. Germline CDR1 is SGDLS and CDR2 is YYNGEE. There are 17 residues in the CDR3. The V end was cut by 0 bases, the J end by 7 bases, with 17 bases between. The CDR3 is CASSVEGAPTENSPLHF. Here the CDR3 DNA reads TGTGCCAGCAGCGTAGAAGGAGCCCCCACGGAGAATTCACCCCTCCACTTT.

This clonotype was counted between two and nine times. This chain joins TRBV12-3 or TRBV12-4 and TRBJ2-7; D may be TRBD2 (7 bases). This CDR3 is 17 amino acids long. V lost 5 bases and J 0 bases, leaving 20 bases between the germline ends. The CDR3 region is CASSPIMGGGSSYEQYF. In DNA form, the CDR3 reads TGTGCCAGCAGTCCAATAATGGGAGGGGGGAGCTCCTACGAGCAGTACTTC.

This clonotype was counted ten times or more. The chain recombines TRBV12-3 or TRBV12-4 with TRBJ2-7, with a weak D call TRBD1 (6 bases). V was cut by 3 bases and J by 4 bases, with 16 bases left in between. The CDR3 runs to 15 residues. The CDR3 bases are TGTGCCAGCAGTTTTGGCCAGGGGCTAGGGTACGAGCAGTACTTC. Protein product: CASSFGQGLGYEQYF.

This clonotype was seen only a few times. The gene calls are TRBV20-1 and TRBJ2-1; the match to TRBD1 covers 12 bases. Germline V gives CDR1 DFQATT, CDR2 SNEGSKA (reference sequence). This CDR3 has 19 residues. V was clipped by 0 bases and J by 4 bases; unmatched bases: 13. The CDR3 loop is CSARDFAGTGGAPYNEQFF. The CDR3 DNA reads as TGCAGTGCTAGAGATTTTGCCGGGACAGGGGGCGCCCCTTACAATGAGCAGTTCTTC.

This clonotype was counted ten times or more. The CDR3 DNA reads TGCAGCGTCTCCGGGACAGGGGCAGATACGCAGTATTTT. This sequence encodes CSVSGTGADTQYF. The genes are TRBV29-1 and TRBJ2-3, with 10 bases matching TRBD1. The trim removed 6 bases at V and 4 bases at J, leaving 4 bases unmatched. The length of the CDR3 is 13 residues. Germline V gene data show CDR1 as SQVTM and CDR2 as ANQGSEA.

The sample holds a few counts of this clonotype. The chain recombines TRBV19 with TRBJ2-1; 9 nucleotides align to TRBD2. Losses at the gene ends were 3 bases for V and 7 bases for J; bases not matched to a gene: 13. The CDR3 runs 17 residues. The V gene's germline CDR1 is LNHDA and CDR2 SQIVND (reference sequence). CDR3 nucleotides: TGTGCCAGTAGTATCCTCCTGGTTAGCGGGAGTATGAATGAGCAGTTCTTC. Protein product: CASSILLVSGSMNEQFF.

The genes are TRBV5-1 and TRBJ2-1; 14 bases line up with TRBD2. CDR1 and CDR2 (germline): SGHRS, YFSETQ. V gave up 0 bases and J gave up 9 bases; unmatched junction bases: 5. The CDR3 length is 16 residues. CDR3 residues: CASSLGLAGGPGEQFF. The CDR3 bases are TGCGCCAGCAGCTTGGGACTAGCGGGAGGGCCCGGTGAGCAGTTCTTC.

The table lists this clonotype with a few counts. The V and J genes are TRBV20-1 and TRBJ2-7; 11 bases match TRBD1. Germline trimming cut 3 bases from V and 7 bases from J; bases unmatched to any gene: 2. Per germline, CDR1 DFQATT and CDR2 SNEGSKA (reference sequence). The length of the CDR3 is 12 residues. The DNA of the CDR3 is TGCAGTGCTAGGGACAGGGGGCTTGAGCAGTACTTC. The encoded protein is CSARDRGLEQYF.

V and J are TRBV7-9 and TRBJ2-7, with D unresolved. V was trimmed by 5 bases and J by 2 bases, leaving 10 bases between them. This CDR3 has 13 amino acids. Germline values: CDR1 SEHNR, CDR2 FQNEAQ (reference sequence). This CDR3 reads CASSGTSAYEQYF. The CDR3 DNA is TGTGCCAGCAGCGGAACATCCGCCTACGAGCAGTACTTC.

This clonotype was counted a few times. J is TRBJ2-2 and V is TRBV7-7, with no clear D. The CDR3 is 14 amino acids. The V gene's germline CDR1 is SSHAT and CDR2 FNYEAQ (reference sequence). V was clipped by 8 bases and J by 0 bases, with 10 bases between them. The CDR3 region has the DNA TGTGCCAGCGCGGAGATGACGAACACCGGGGAGCTGTTTTTT. As protein: CASAEMTNTGELFF.

The genes are TRBV20-1 and TRBJ2-5; weak D call: TRBD2 (5 bases). The germline V and J ends were trimmed by 6 bases and 5 bases, with 22 bases remaining between them. The CDR3 sequence is 15 residues long. In germline, CDR1 is DFQATT, CDR2 SNEGSKA (reference sequence). CDR3: CSAPRPDWWRETQYF. Written as DNA, the CDR3 is TGCAGTGCCCCGAGGCCCGACTGGTGGAGGGAGACCCAGTACTTC.

The chain is built from TRBV20-1 and TRBJ2-3, with TRBD2 matching 9 bases. V was clipped by 3 bases and J by 4 bases; unmatched bases: 11. CDR1 and CDR2 from the germline V gene are DFQATT and SNEGSKA (reference sequence). This CDR3 has 16 amino acids. CDR3 in DNA: TGCAGTGCTAGTTTGCCTAGCGGGATCCCCGCAGATACGCAGTATTTT. Translated, it gives CSASLPSGIPADTQYF.

The rearrangement joins TRBV7-2 to TRBJ2-7; D is undetermined. V dropped 1 base and J dropped 6 bases, with 7 bases sitting between them. CDR1 is SGHTA and CDR2 is FQGNSA in the germline V gene. The CDR3 consists of 12 residues. In DNA, the CDR3 is TGTGCCAGCAGCTTAGTGGTGGCCGAGCAGTACTTC. It is translated as CASSLVVAEQYF.

This clonotype was counted ten times or more. The rearrangement links TRBV20-1 to TRBJ2-7; D remains unclear. Trimming stripped 3 bases from V and 0 bases from J, with 15 bases between. This CDR3 is 15 amino acids long. The germline V gene encodes CDR1 DFQATT and CDR2 SNEGSKA (reference sequence). The CDR3 sequence: CSASFLRVNSYEQYF. Here the CDR3 DNA reads TGCAGTGCTAGTTTCTTAAGGGTGAACTCCTACGAGCAGTACTTC.

This clonotype has a count of ten or more. The genes are TRBV20-1 and TRBJ2-4; D possibly corresponds to TRBD2 (6 bases). V was pared by 2 bases and J by 5 bases, with 22 bases between. Germline CDR1 DFQATT, CDR2 SNEGSKA (reference sequence). This CDR3 comprises 17 residues. The CDR3 is CSARIKPEGLGENIQYF. The CDR3 DNA reads as TGCAGTGCTAGAATAAAACCGGAGGGGCTCGGGGAAAACATTCAGTACTTC.

In its sample, this clonotype was seen a few times. This chain uses TRBV6-2 or TRBV6-3 with TRBJ2-1; TRBD2 might be the D (5 bases). V dropped 7 bases and J dropped 1 base, with 11 bases sitting between them. This CDR3 has 14 residues. Germline lookup yields CDR1 MNHEY and CDR2 SVGEGT. The CDR3 loop reads CASTRAGSYNEQFF. In DNA form, the CDR3 reads TGTGCCAGCACAAGGGCGGGTTCCTACAATGAGCAGTTCTTC.

This clonotype was seen more than once but under ten times. The chain joins TRBV5-1 to TRBJ2-2; weak D call: TRBD1 (5 bases). V gave up 1 base and J gave up 4 bases, with 8 bases separating them. Germline values: CDR1 SGHRS, CDR2 YFSETQ. CDR3 length equals 14 residues. The CDR3 DNA sequence: TGCGCCAGCAGCTTGAGCCAGGGCACCGGGGAGCTGTTTTTT. Translated, it gives CASSLSQGTGELFF.

The chain is built from TRBV20-1 and TRBJ1-6, with 7 bases matching TRBD1. CDR3 size: 14 residues. Trimming removed 6 bases from V and 5 bases from J; junction bases left unmatched: 7. Germline V gene data show CDR1 as DFQATT and CDR2 as SNEGSKA (reference sequence). CDR3: CSAQPGTDNSPLHF. The CDR3 DNA sequence: TGCAGTGCCCAACCCGGGACAGATAATTCACCCCTCCACTTT.

Ten or more counts support this clonotype. V is TRBV20-1 and J is TRBJ2-7, with TRBD2 identical over 12 bases. Germline loops: CDR1 DFQATT, CDR2 SNEGSKA (reference sequence). The CDR3 covers 18 residues. V trimming: 4 bases; J trimming: 2 bases; junction bases outside the gene matches: 15. CDR3 DNA: TGCAGTGCTACTAGACCGGGACTAGCGGGCCCCATAACCTACGAGCAGTACTTC. Translated, it gives CSATRPGLAGPITYEQYF.

This clonotype was observed at least ten times. The chain is built from TRBV10-2 and TRBJ2-3, with TRBD2 matching 8 bases. The CDR3 covers 19 residues. With V trimmed by 8 bases and J by 0 bases, 19 bases remained unmatched. Germline V gene data show CDR1 as WSHSY and CDR2 as SAAADI. CDR3 protein: CASQSGGLLRLRSTDTQYF. The CDR3 nucleotides read TGCGCCAGCCAGAGCGGGGGACTTCTCCGCCTCAGGAGCACAGATACGCAGTATTTT.

The chain combines TRBV6-2 or TRBV6-3 with TRBJ2-7, with D possibly being TRBD1 or TRBD2 (5 bases each). The V end lost 2 bases, the J end lost 2 bases, and 10 bases lay between the germline ends. The CDR3 loop spans 14 amino acids. Germline CDR1 MNHEY, CDR2 SVGEGT. CDR3 sequence: CASSYGTPAYEQYF. CDR3 in DNA: TGTGCCAGCAGTTACGGGACGCCTGCCTACGAGCAGTACTTC.

Only a few counts were recorded for this clonotype. The rearrangement uses TRBV5-1 and TRBJ2-4; D call uncertain. Germline V gives CDR1 SGHRS, CDR2 YFSETQ. V lost 5 bases and J 1 base, leaving 16 bases between the germline ends. The CDR3 has 16 amino acids. CDR3 DNA: TGCGCCAGCAGTTTGACCGCAGGAGCGGCCAAAAACATTCAGTACTTC. Encoded protein: CASSLTAGAAKNIQYF.

The rearrangement links TRBV7-2 to TRBJ2-5; D unresolved. This CDR3 contains 15 residues. CDR1 and CDR2 (germline): SGHTA, FQGNSA. V was clipped by 0 bases and J by 4 bases, with 12 bases between them. DNA for the CDR3: TGTGCCAGCAGCTTAGCGCTTGGTAGCCCAGAGACCCAGTACTTC. This sequence encodes CASSLALGSPETQYF.

This clonotype was observed at least ten times. The chain has TRBV10-3 and TRBJ2-5; D possibly uses TRBD1 or TRBD2 (5 bases each). Per the germline V gene, CDR1 is ENHRY and CDR2 is SYGVKD. The CDR3 covers 15 residues. Trimming took off 5 bases at V and 0 bases at J, with 13 bases between the two ends. The DNA for the CDR3 is TGTGCCATCAGTCCTGGTCCGGGACACCAAGAGACCCAGTACTTC. Its protein product is CAISPGPGHQETQYF.

This clonotype was observed a handful of times. The chain links TRBV20-1 to TRBJ1-5; 8 positions agree with TRBD1. The CDR3 is 13 residues long. V lost 6 bases to trimming and J lost 16 bases; unmatched junction nucleotides: 17. In germline, CDR1 is DFQATT, CDR2 SNEGSKA (reference sequence). CDR3 amino acids: CSATRDRFNQPHF. In DNA form, the CDR3 reads TGCAGTGCCACCCGGGACAGGTTCAATCAGCCCCATTTT.